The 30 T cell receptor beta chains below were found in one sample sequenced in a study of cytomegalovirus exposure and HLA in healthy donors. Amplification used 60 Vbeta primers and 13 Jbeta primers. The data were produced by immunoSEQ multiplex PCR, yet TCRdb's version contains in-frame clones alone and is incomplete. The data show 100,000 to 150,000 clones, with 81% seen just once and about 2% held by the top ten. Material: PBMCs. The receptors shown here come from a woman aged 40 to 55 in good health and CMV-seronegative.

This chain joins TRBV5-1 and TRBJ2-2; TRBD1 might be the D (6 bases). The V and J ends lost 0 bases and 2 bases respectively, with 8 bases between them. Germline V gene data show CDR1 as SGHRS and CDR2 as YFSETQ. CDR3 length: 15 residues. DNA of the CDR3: TGCGCCAGCAGCTTGGAAGGGGGTAACACCGGGGAGCTGTTTTTT. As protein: CASSLEGGNTGELFF.

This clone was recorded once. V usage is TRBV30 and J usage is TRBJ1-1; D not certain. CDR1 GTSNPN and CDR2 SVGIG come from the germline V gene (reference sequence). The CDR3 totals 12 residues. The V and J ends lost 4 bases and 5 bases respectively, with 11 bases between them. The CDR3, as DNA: TGTGCCTGGACGTCACGGGGAACTGAAGCTTTCTTT. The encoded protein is CAWTSRGTEAFF.

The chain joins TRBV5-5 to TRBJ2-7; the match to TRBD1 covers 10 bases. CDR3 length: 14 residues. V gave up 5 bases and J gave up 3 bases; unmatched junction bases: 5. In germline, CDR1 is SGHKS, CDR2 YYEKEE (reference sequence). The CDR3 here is CASSTGTGVYEQYF. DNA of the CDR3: TGTGCCAGCAGTACCGGGACAGGGGTCTACGAGCAGTACTTC.

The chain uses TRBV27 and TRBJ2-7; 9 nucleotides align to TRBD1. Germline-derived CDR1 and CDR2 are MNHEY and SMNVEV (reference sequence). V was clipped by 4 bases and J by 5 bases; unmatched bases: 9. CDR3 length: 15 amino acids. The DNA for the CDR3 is TGTGCCAGCAGTTCCGGGACAGGGAGTATCGACGAGCAGTACTTC. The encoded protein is CASSSGTGSIDEQYF.

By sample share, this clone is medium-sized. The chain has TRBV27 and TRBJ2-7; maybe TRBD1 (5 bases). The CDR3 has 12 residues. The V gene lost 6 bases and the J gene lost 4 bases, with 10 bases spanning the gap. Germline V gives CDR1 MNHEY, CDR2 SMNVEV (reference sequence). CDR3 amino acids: CASRSGIYEQYF. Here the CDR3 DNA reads TGTGCCAGCAGGTCAGGGATATACGAGCAGTACTTC.

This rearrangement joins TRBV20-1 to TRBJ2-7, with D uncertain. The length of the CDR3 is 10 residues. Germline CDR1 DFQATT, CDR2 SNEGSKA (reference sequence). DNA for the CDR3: TGCAGCACGGGTGGCTACGAGCAGTACTTC. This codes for CSTGGYEQYF.

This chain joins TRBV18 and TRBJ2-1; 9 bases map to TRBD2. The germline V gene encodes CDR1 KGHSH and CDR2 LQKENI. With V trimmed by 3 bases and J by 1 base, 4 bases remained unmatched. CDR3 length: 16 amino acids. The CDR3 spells CASSPRSGGSYNEQFF. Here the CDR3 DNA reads TGTGCCAGCTCACCCCGTAGCGGGGGATCCTACAATGAGCAGTTCTTC. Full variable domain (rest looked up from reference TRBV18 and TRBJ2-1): NAGVMQNPRHLVRRRGQEARLRCSPMKGHSHVYWYRQLPEEGLKFMVYLQKENIIDESGMPKERFSAEFPKEGPSILRIQQVVRGDSAAYFCASSPRSGGSYNEQFFGPGTRLTVL.

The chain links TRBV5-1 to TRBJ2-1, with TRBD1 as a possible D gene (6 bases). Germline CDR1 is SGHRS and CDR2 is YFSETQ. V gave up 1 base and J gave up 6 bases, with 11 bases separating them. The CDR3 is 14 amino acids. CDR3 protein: CASSLNTGSNEQFF. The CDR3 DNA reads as TGCGCCAGCAGCTTGAATACAGGGAGCAATGAGCAGTTCTTC.

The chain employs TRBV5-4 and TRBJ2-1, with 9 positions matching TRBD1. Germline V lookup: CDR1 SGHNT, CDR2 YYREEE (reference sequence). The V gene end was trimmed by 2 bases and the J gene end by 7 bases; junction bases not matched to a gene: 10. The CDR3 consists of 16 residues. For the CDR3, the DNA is TGTGCCAGCAGCTTCCTACCGGGACAGGGAACGAATGAGCAGTTCTTC. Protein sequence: CASSFLPGQGTNEQFF.

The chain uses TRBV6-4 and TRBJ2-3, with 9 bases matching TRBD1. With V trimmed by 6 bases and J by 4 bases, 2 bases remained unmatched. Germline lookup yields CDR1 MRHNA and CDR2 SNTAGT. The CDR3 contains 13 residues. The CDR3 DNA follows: TGTGCCAGCAGGACAGGGGGATCAGATACGCAGTATTTT. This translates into CASRTGGSDTQYF.

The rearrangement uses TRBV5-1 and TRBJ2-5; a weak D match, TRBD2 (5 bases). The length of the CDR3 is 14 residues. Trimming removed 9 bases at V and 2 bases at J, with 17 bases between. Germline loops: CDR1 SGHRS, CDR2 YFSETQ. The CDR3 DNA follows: TGCGCCACGAATACGGGCGGACTGCAAGAGACCCAGTACTTC. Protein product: CATNTGGLQETQYF.

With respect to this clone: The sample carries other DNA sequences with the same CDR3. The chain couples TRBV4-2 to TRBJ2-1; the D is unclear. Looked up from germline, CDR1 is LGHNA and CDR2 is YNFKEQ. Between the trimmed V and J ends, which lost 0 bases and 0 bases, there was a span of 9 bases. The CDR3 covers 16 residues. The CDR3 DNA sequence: TGTGCCAGCAGCCAAGAATCAGGTAACTCCTACAATGAGCAGTTCTTC. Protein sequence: CASSQESGNSYNEQFF.

The CDR3 DNA reads as TGTGCCAGCAGTTACAAGGGGACAGGGGGCTACGAGCAGTACTTC. Protein sequence: CASSYKGTGGYEQYF. The chain recombines TRBV6-6 with TRBJ2-5; 11 nucleotides align to TRBD1. The end of the DNA is better explained by TRBJ2-7, so the J call may be wrong. The CDR3 has 15 amino acids. Germline V CDR1 and CDR2: MNHNY, SVGAGI (reference sequence).

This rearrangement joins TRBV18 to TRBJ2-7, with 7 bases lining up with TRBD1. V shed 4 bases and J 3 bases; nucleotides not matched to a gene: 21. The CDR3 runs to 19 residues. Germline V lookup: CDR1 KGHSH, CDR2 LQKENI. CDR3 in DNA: TGTGCCAGCTCACTGGGTGTCCCGGGACAGAGGAGAGATGGCTACGAGCAGTACTTC. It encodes CASSLGVPGQRRDGYEQYF.

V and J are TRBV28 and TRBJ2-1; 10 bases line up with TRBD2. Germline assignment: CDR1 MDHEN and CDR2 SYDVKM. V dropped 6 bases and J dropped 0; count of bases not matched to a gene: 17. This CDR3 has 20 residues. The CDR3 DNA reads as TGTGCCAGCAGCCCAACCCTACTAGCGGGAACTTATAGCTCCTACAATGAGCAGTTCTTC. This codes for CASSPTLLAGTYSSYNEQFF.

CDR3 amino acids: CASSLTGIQETQYF. CDR3 DNA sequence: TGTGCCAGCTCTCTTACAGGGATCCAAGAGACCCAGTACTTC. The V and J genes are TRBV28 and TRBJ2-5; TRBD1 might be the D (6 bases). CDR3 length equals 14 residues. Germline assignment: CDR1 MDHEN and CDR2 SYDVKM. Deletions cut 8 bases from V and 1 base from J, with 14 bases between.

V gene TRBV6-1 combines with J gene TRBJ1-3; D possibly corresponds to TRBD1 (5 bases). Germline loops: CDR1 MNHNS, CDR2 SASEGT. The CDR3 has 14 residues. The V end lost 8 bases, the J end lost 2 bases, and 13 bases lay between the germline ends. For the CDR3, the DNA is TGTGCCAGCCGACCAGGGCAGGCTGGAAACACCATATATTTT. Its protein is CASRPGQAGNTIYF.

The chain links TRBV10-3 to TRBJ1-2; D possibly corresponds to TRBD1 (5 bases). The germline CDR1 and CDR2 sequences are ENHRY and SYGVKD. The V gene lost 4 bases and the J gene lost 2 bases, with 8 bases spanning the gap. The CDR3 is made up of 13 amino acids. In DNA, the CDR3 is TGTGCCATCAGTGCAAGGACAAACTATGGCTACACCTTC. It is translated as CAISARTNYGYTF.

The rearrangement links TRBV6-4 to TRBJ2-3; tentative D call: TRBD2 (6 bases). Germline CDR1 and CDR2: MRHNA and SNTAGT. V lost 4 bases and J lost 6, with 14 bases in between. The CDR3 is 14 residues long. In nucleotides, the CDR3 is TGTGCCAGCAGTGCGACTAGTGGGGTCGATACGCAGTATTTT. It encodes CASSATSGVDTQYF.

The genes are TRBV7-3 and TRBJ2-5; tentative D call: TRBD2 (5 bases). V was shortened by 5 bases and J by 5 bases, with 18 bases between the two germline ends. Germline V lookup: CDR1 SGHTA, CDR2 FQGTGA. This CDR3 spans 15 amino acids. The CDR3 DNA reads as TGTGCCAGCAGCCCCTTTAAGTCCCTAGCCGAGACCCAGTACTTC. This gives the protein CASSPFKSLAETQYF.

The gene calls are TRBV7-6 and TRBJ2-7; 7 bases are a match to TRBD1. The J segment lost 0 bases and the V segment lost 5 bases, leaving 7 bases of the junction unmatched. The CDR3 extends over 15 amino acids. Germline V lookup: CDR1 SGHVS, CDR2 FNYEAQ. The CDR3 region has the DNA TGTGCCAGCAGCCGCACCTGGGACAGCTCCTACGAGCAGTACTTC. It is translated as CASSRTWDSSYEQYF.

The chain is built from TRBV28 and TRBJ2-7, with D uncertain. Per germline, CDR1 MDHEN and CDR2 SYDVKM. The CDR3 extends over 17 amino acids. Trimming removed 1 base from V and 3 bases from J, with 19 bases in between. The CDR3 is CASSLSILGSAGYEQYF. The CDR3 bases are TGTGCCAGCAGTTTATCTATACTCGGGTCCGCCGGCTACGAGCAGTACTTC.

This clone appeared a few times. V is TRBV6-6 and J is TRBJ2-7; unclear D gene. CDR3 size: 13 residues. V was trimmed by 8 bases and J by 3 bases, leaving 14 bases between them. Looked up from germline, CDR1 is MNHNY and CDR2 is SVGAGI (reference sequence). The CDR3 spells CASQQALLYEQYF. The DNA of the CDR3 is TGTGCCAGCCAGCAGGCGTTACTCTACGAGCAGTACTTC.

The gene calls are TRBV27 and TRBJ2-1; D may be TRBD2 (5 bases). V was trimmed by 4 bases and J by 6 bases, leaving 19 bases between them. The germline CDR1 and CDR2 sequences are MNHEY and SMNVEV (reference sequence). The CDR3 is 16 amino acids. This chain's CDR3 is CASSSTMVAATNEQFF. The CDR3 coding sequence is TGTGCCAGCAGTTCGACTATGGTCGCAGCTACCAATGAGCAGTTCTTC.

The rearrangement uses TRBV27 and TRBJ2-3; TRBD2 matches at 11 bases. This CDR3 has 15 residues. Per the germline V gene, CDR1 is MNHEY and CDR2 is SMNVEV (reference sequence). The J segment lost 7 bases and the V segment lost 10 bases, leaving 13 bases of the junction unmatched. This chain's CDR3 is CATLRLAGLYNTQYF. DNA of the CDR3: TGTGCCACCCTGCGACTAGCGGGGCTATATAATACGCAGTATTTT.

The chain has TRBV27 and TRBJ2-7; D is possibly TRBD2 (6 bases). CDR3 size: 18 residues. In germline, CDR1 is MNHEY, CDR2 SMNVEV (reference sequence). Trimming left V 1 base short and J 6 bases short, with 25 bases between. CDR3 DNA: TGTGCCAGCAGTTTATTGATGGTATCTGGGCTTTCGGGAGCCGAGCAGTACTTC. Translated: CASSLLMVSGLSGAEQYF.

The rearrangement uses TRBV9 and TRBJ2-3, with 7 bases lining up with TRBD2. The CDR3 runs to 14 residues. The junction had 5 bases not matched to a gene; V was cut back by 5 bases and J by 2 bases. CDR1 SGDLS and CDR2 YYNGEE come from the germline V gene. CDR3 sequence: CASRDGGVTDTQYF. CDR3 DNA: TGTGCCAGCAGGGATGGGGGGGTCACAGATACGCAGTATTTT.

The CDR3 protein is CASSQEPGGTQHF. The CDR3, as DNA: TGCGCCAGCAGCCAAGAACCGGGGGGGACCCAGCATTTT. The gene calls are TRBV4-1 and TRBJ1-5; tentative D call: TRBD1 (5 bases). CDR3 length: 13 residues. Germline V gene sequence: CDR1 MGHRA, CDR2 YSYEKL. Trimming took off 0 bases at V and 11 bases at J, with 11 bases between the two ends.

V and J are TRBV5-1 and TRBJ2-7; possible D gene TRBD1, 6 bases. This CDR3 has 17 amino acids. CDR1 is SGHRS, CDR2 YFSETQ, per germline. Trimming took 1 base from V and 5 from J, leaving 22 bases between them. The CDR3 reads CASSLNPNTGLVHEQYF. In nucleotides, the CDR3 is TGCGCCAGCAGCTTGAACCCCAACACAGGGTTAGTCCACGAGCAGTACTTC. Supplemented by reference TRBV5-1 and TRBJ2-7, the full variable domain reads KAGVTQTPRYLIKTRGQQVTLSCSPISGHRSVSWYQQTPGQGLQFLFEYFSETQRNKGNFPGRFSGRQFSNSRSEMNVSTLELGDSALYLCASSLNPNTGLVHEQYFGPGTRLTVT.

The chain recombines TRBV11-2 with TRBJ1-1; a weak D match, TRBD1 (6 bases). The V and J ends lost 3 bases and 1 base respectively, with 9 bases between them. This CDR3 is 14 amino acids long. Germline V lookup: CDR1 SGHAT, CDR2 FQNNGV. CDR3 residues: CASSFGQKNTEAFF. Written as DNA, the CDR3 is TGTGCCAGCAGCTTCGGACAGAAGAACACTGAAGCTTTCTTT.